The 28 T cell receptor beta chains below come from one sample, sequenced in a study of response to subunit inactivated influenza vaccine. Using its own MiXCR run on the RT-PCR reads, TCRdb lists one record per CDR3 protein. The data hold about 500,000 distinct CDR3 sequences, with 13% observed a single time. The sequenced sample was PBMCs from blood, obtained more than 35 days after vaccination. These receptors were collected from a man aged 45-60 years who received an inactivated influenza vaccine.

The chain has TRBV20-1 and TRBJ1-1; possible D gene TRBD1, 6 bases. Trimming took 3 bases from V and 2 from J, leaving 19 bases between them. Germline V lookup: CDR1 DFQATT, CDR2 SNEGSKA (reference sequence). The CDR3 has 16 amino acids. As DNA, the CDR3 is TGCAGTGCTAGCCCTTCATGGGACACCCGTAACACTGAAGCTTTCTTT. As protein: CSASPSWDTRNTEAFF.

This clonotype has more than one count but fewer than ten. The rearrangement uses TRBV12-3 or TRBV12-4 and TRBJ2-3, with D possibly matching TRBD2 (6 bases). Trimming removed 7 bases from V and 2 bases from J, with 28 bases in between. This CDR3 spans 19 amino acids. The CDR3 is CASIPDSGLKDYSTDTQYF. The DNA of the CDR3 is TGTGCCAGCATTCCGGACTCCGGGTTGAAGGACTACTCCACAGATACGCAGTATTTT.

This chain joins TRBV7-2 and TRBJ2-3; D is unresolved. Germline V lookup: CDR1 SGHTA, CDR2 FQGNSA. The CDR3 extends over 15 amino acids. With 5 bases removed from V and 0 bases from J, the gap between germline ends came to 12 bases. The CDR3 sequence: CASSPTSISTDTQYF. The CDR3 DNA follows: TGTGCCAGCAGCCCTACATCCATTAGCACAGATACGCAGTATTTT.

The CDR3 here is CASSEGVKLGDSSYEQYF. The CDR3 region has the DNA TGTGCCAGCAGTGAGGGTGTTAAGTTAGGGGACAGCAGCTACGAGCAGTACTTC. The chain links TRBV25-1 to TRBJ2-7; 7 bases match TRBD1. The ends lost 3 bases at V and 3 bases at J; junction bases unmatched: 17. CDR1 MGHDK and CDR2 SYGVNS come from the germline V gene. CDR3 size: 18 residues.

The gene calls are TRBV5-1 and TRBJ2-3, with TRBD1 matching 7 bases. The ends lost 2 bases at V and 7 bases at J; junction bases unmatched: 10. The CDR3 totals 15 residues. Germline V gene lookup returns CDR1 SGHRS and CDR2 YFSETQ. The CDR3 reads CASSFGQEGPYTQYF. CDR3 nucleotides: TGCGCCAGCAGCTTTGGACAGGAAGGCCCCTATACGCAGTATTTT.

This sequence joins TRBV10-3 and TRBJ1-1, with 10 bases that match TRBD1. Germline V gene sequence: CDR1 ENHRY, CDR2 SYGVKD. The CDR3 length is 16 residues. V dropped 0 bases and J dropped 2; count of bases not matched to a gene: 3. CDR3 residues: CAISESGDRGNTEAFF. CDR3 DNA: TGTGCCATCAGTGAGTCCGGGGACAGGGGAAACACTGAAGCTTTCTTT.

The rearrangement links TRBV5-1 to TRBJ2-7; the D is unclear. Germline CDR1 is SGHRS and CDR2 is YFSETQ. There are 15 residues in the CDR3. The V end lost 0 bases, the J end lost 2 bases, and 12 bases lay between the germline ends. CDR3 nucleotides: TGCGCCAGCAGCTTGGCTACAAGTATGCCCTACGAGCAGTACTTC. Residues: CASSLATSMPYEQYF. The full variable domain, completed using reference TRBV5-1 and TRBJ2-7, is KAGVTQTPRYLIKTRGQQVTLSCSPISGHRSVSWYQQTPGQGLQFLFEYFSETQRNKGNFPGRFSGRQFSNSRSEMNVSTLELGDSALYLCASSLATSMPYEQYFGPGTRLTVT.

This clonotype was detected once. CDR3 residues: CASSRHRGLETQYF. Here the CDR3 DNA reads TGTGCCAGCAGCCGCCACAGGGGGCTGGAGACCCAGTACTTC. The chain combines TRBV14 with TRBJ2-5, with 9 bases matching TRBD1. This CDR3 is 14 amino acids long. V shed 4 bases, J shed 5 bases, and the junction held 5 bases outside the gene matches. Germline V gene sequence: CDR1 SGHDN, CDR2 FVKESK. The entire variable domain, with the rest obtained from reference TRBV14 and TRBJ2-5, is as follows: EAGVTQFPSHSVIEKGQTVTLRCDPISGHDNLYWYRRVMGKEIKFLLHFVKESKQDESGMPNNRFLAERTGGTYSTLKVQPAELEDSGVYFCASSRHRGLETQYFGPGTRLLVL.

The chain joins TRBV7-8 to TRBJ2-4, with TRBD1 matching 8 bases. CDR3 length equals 16 residues. The V gene's germline CDR1 is SGHVS and CDR2 FQNEAQ. With V trimmed by 5 bases and J by 15 bases, 21 bases remained unmatched. The DNA for the CDR3 is TGTGCCAGCAGCCCCGGAGACTTGGGGCAGGGGGCTATGTGGTACTTC. Translated: CASSPGDLGQGAMWYF.

There are a few counts of this clonotype. The V gene is TRBV20-1, the J gene TRBJ2-1; the match to TRBD2 covers 15 bases. CDR1 and CDR2 (germline): DFQATT, SNEGSKA (reference sequence). J gave up 8 bases and V 6 bases, and 11 bases lay outside the gene matches. The CDR3 loop spans 16 amino acids. This CDR3 is CSANGLAGGPGHEQFF. DNA for the CDR3: TGCAGTGCCAATGGACTAGCGGGAGGGCCTGGACATGAGCAGTTCTTC.

V is TRBV5-1 and J is TRBJ1-4, with D possibly TRBD1 on 5 matching bases. Germline CDR1 is SGHRS and CDR2 is YFSETQ. Trimming removed 0 bases from V and 8 bases from J, with 11 bases in between. The CDR3 runs 14 residues. The CDR3 region has the DNA TGCGCCAGCAGCTTGGAGTATACAGGCGAAAAACTGTTTTTT. It codes for CASSLEYTGEKLFF.

V gene TRBV5-6 combines with J gene TRBJ2-2, with 7 bases that match TRBD1. Germline assignment: CDR1 SGHDT and CDR2 YYEEEE. Trimming at V came to 4 bases and at J to 5 bases, leaving 8 bases not matched to a gene. The CDR3 extends over 15 amino acids. The CDR3 sequence is CASSNRGLGTGELFF. CDR3 in DNA: TGTGCCAGCAGCAATAGGGGGCTCGGGACCGGGGAGCTGTTTTTT.

This clonotype has a handful of counts. The gene calls are TRBV28 and TRBJ2-3, with D possibly TRBD1 on 6 matching bases. Trimming shortened V by 6 bases and J by 3 bases, and 10 bases separated the two germline ends. The CDR3 has 13 amino acids. Germline loops: CDR1 MDHEN, CDR2 SYDVKM. DNA of the CDR3: TGTGCCAGCAGGGGGGCCATGACAGATACGCAGTATTTT. Amino acid sequence: CASRGAMTDTQYF.

V usage is TRBV20-1 and J usage is TRBJ2-3; D may be TRBD2 (5 bases). V shed 3 bases and J shed 0 bases, with 10 bases lying between them. The germline V gene has CDR1 DFQATT and CDR2 SNEGSKA (reference sequence). The length of the CDR3 is 14 residues. CDR3 sequence: CSASGGHSTDTQYF. DNA for the CDR3: TGCAGTGCTAGTGGCGGGCACAGCACAGATACGCAGTATTTT.

The CDR3 loop reads CSARRRENYGYTF. For the CDR3, the DNA is TGCAGTGCTCGCCGCCGGGAGAACTATGGCTACACCTTC. The rearrangement joins TRBV20-1 to TRBJ1-2; D unclear. V was trimmed by 5 bases and J by 2 bases, leaving 12 bases between them. CDR1 and CDR2 (germline): DFQATT, SNEGSKA (reference sequence). This CDR3 contains 13 residues.

This chain links TRBV7-2 with TRBJ2-3; tentative D call: TRBD1 (5 bases). The V end was cut by 1 base, the J end by 1 base, with 15 bases between. The CDR3 consists of 17 residues. Germline V gene sequence: CDR1 SGHTA, CDR2 FQGNSA. CDR3 DNA: TGTGCCAGCAGCTTAGGCCGTCCCACAGGACGCACAGATACGCAGTATTTT. Translation: CASSLGRPTGRTDTQYF.

This clonotype was detected ten times or more. The J gene is TRBJ2-3, the V gene TRBV6-5; D is possibly TRBD1 (5 bases). V gave up 0 bases and J gave up 1 base, with 8 bases separating them. Germline CDR1 MNHEY, CDR2 SVGAGI. The CDR3 loop spans 15 amino acids. The CDR3 is CASSYSGRGTDTQYF. CDR3 nucleotides: TGTGCCAGCAGTTACTCTGGCAGGGGCACAGATACGCAGTATTTT.

This clonotype occurred a few times. The chain uses TRBV7-2 and TRBJ2-7, with 12 nucleotides matching TRBD2. Per the germline V gene, CDR1 is SGHTA and CDR2 is FQGNSA. Trimming cost V 5 bases and J 12 bases; bases outside gene matches: 8. The CDR3 spans 13 residues. DNA for the CDR3: TGTGCCAGCAGCCCCTGGACTAGCGGGACTCTGTACTTC. This gives the protein CASSPWTSGTLYF.

This clonotype was seen a few times. This chain uses TRBV7-9 with TRBJ1-1, with TRBD1 matching 11 bases. Trimming cost V 6 bases and J 5 bases; bases outside gene matches: 5. The CDR3 spans 14 residues. Germline loops: CDR1 SEHNR, CDR2 FQNEAQ (reference sequence). The CDR3 DNA sequence: TGTGCCAGCAGGCGGACAGGGGGCAGGACTGAAGCTTTCTTT. Translated, it gives CASRRTGGRTEAFF. Supplemented by reference TRBV7-9 and TRBJ1-1, the full variable domain reads DTGVSQNPRHKITKRGQNVTFRCDPISEHNRLYWYRQTLGQGPEFLTYFQNEAQLEKSRLLSDRFSAERPKGSFSTLEIQRTEQGDSAMYLCASRRTGGRTEAFFGQGTRLTVV.

This clonotype was counted between two and nine times. This chain links TRBV18 with TRBJ2-7; 7 bases align to TRBD2. V lost 2 bases and J lost 1; bases outside the gene matches: 26. This CDR3 has 22 residues. The germline gives CDR1 KGHSH, CDR2 LQKENI. The CDR3 region is CASSPSTREAGNWSPLSYEQYF. The CDR3 DNA reads TGTGCCAGCTCACCATCAACCCGGGAGGCAGGCAATTGGAGTCCCTTATCCTACGAGCAGTACTTC.

The genes are TRBV6-5 and TRBJ1-4; D not resolved. The CDR3 contains 15 residues. Germline assignment: CDR1 MNHEY and CDR2 SVGAGI. The V and J ends lost 0 bases and 8 bases respectively, with 13 bases between them. As DNA, the CDR3 is TGTGCCAGCAGTTACTCGATCGGGTCTGGGGAAAAACTGTTTTTT. Its translation: CASSYSIGSGEKLFF.

This clonotype was observed a handful of times. V usage is TRBV12-3 or TRBV12-4 and J usage is TRBJ2-2; TRBD1 matches at 11 bases. The CDR3 extends over 14 amino acids. V was clipped by 11 bases and J by 4 bases; unmatched bases: 6. The CDR3 here is CAGQGAGSTGELFF. CDR3 sequence (DNA): TGTGCCGGACAGGGGGCAGGTAGCACCGGGGAGCTGTTTTTT.

This clonotype was seen more than once but under ten times. This chain links TRBV7-2 with TRBJ2-7; 7 bases agree with TRBD1. Germline V gene lookup returns CDR1 SGHTA and CDR2 FQGNSA. CDR3 length: 14 residues. V lost 0 bases, J lost 3 bases, and 2 bases stayed unmatched. DNA for the CDR3: TGTGCCAGCAGCTTAGCAACAGGGGACTACGAGCAGTACTTC. Residues: CASSLATGDYEQYF.

The chain is built from TRBV5-6 and TRBJ2-7; TRBD1 agrees at 9 bases. Germline CDR1 SGHDT, CDR2 YYEEEE. The J segment lost 6 bases and the V segment lost 5 bases, leaving 12 bases of the junction unmatched. The CDR3 is 15 amino acids. The CDR3 DNA reads TGTGCCAGCAGTTATTCCGGGACAGGGTTGGGCGAGCAGTACTTC. This gives the protein CASSYSGTGLGEQYF.

The rearrangement uses TRBV6-2 or TRBV6-3 and TRBJ1-2; the match to TRBD1 covers 7 bases. After removal of 6 bases from V and 10 bases from J, the junction contained 8 bases not matched to a gene. CDR1 and CDR2 (germline): MNHEY, SVGEGT. This CDR3 has 12 residues. CDR3 coding DNA: TGTGCCAGCAGACCGGGACAGAGGGCCTACACCTTC. It encodes CASRPGQRAYTF.

The chain combines TRBV5-1 with TRBJ2-3; D possibly corresponds to TRBD2 (5 bases). CDR1 is SGHRS and CDR2 is YFSETQ in the germline V gene. Trimming removed 4 bases at V and 0 bases at J, with 12 bases between. The CDR3 extends over 15 amino acids. This chain's CDR3 is CASSRGISSTDTQYF. The CDR3 nucleotides are TGCGCCAGCAGCCGAGGGATTTCTAGCACAGATACGCAGTATTTT.

This chain's CDR3 is CASSLVVKPPVYGYTF. CDR3 DNA sequence: TGTGCCAGCAGCTTAGTGGTTAAACCCCCTGTCTATGGCTACACCTTC. The rearrangement uses TRBV7-2 and TRBJ1-2; no firm D call. CDR3 length: 16 amino acids. CDR1 and CDR2 (germline): SGHTA, FQGNSA. V was trimmed by 1 base and J by 4 bases, leaving 16 bases between them.

V gene TRBV5-1 combines with J gene TRBJ1-5, with no clear D. Trimming took 0 bases from V and 6 from J, leaving 16 bases between them. The CDR3 contains 16 residues. The V gene's germline CDR1 is SGHRS and CDR2 YFSETQ. The CDR3 DNA reads TGCGCCAGCAGCTTGGAGTCTCGGCTGCTTGCTCAGCCCCAGCATTTT. As protein: CASSLESRLLAQPQHF.